Presented here are 6 T cell receptor beta chains from one specimen sequenced in a study of beta chain features in type 1 diabetes. Sequenced material consisted of expressed TCRB transcripts (all of the isolated RNA was reverse transcribed). The repertoire was sequenced with immunoSEQ multiplex PCR; TCRdb's copy has only in-frame clones and lacks some. The sample records over 350,000 clones, roughly 16% being singletons. Material: naive CD4+ T cells from blood. The receptors here all came from a woman between 18 and 30 years old in good health.

This clone showed up just a few times. V is TRBV7-2 and J is TRBJ1-4; the match to TRBD1 covers 9 bases. Germline V CDR1 and CDR2: SGHTA, FQGNSA. Trimming at V came to 1 base and at J to 10 bases, leaving 7 bases not matched to a gene. This CDR3 comprises 15 residues. The chain's CDR3 is CASSLVGQGIGKLFF. CDR3 nucleotide sequence: TGTGCCAGCAGCTTAGTCGGACAGGGGATTGGAAAACTGTTTTTT. Full variable domain (outside the CDR3, taken from reference TRBV7-2 and TRBJ1-4): GAGVSQSPSNKVTEKGKDVELRCDPISGHTALYWYRQSLGQGLEFLIYFQGNSAPDKSGLPSDRFSAERTGGSVSTLTIQRTQQEDSAVYLCASSLVGQGIGKLFFGSGTQLSVL.

This sequence joins TRBV5-4 and TRBJ2-3; tentatively, D is TRBD2 (5 bases). CDR3 length: 15 residues. V was clipped by 4 bases and J by 5 bases, with 17 bases between them. The germline gives CDR1 SGHNT, CDR2 YYREEE (reference sequence). The CDR3 DNA reads TGTGCCAGCAGCCCACCAGGCCCCGCGGGAGATACGCAGTATTTT. Its translation is CASSPPGPAGDTQYF.

The table lists this clone with a few counts. The rearrangement links TRBV19 to TRBJ2-1, with 7 bases lining up with TRBD2. The CDR3 runs to 13 residues. The V gene's germline CDR1 is LNHDA and CDR2 SQIVND (reference sequence). J lost 2 bases, V lost 7 bases, and 2 bases had no gene match. The DNA for the CDR3 is TGTGCCAGTAAGCGGGACCCCTACAATGAGCAGTTCTTC. Amino acid sequence: CASKRDPYNEQFF.

The sample holds a few counts of this clone. This sequence joins TRBV25-1 and TRBJ2-1, with TRBD2 identical over 9 bases. Trimming at V came to 8 bases and at J to 7 bases, leaving 6 bases not matched to a gene. The CDR3 length is 13 residues. Germline CDR1 and CDR2: MGHDK and SYGVNS. CDR3 region: CASSASGRNEQFF. CDR3 bases: TGTGCCAGCTCTGCAAGCGGGAGGAATGAGCAGTTCTTC.

The chain carries TRBV6-6 and TRBJ1-2; weak D call: TRBD1 (5 bases). This CDR3 has 12 residues. The V gene lost 4 bases and the J gene lost 3 bases, with 6 bases spanning the gap. Germline values: CDR1 MNHNY, CDR2 SVGAGI (reference sequence). CDR3 coding DNA: TGTGCCAGCAGTTCGGGGGACTATGGCTACACCTTC. Amino acids: CASSSGDYGYTF.

This clone has just a few counts. The genes are TRBV4-1 and TRBJ1-1; D is uncertain. The CDR3 is 15 residues long. Trimming cost V 1 base and J 0 bases, with 9 bases left between them. In germline, CDR1 is MGHRA, CDR2 YSYEKL. The CDR3 loop reads CASSQAGSMNTEAFF. CDR3 sequence (DNA): TGCGCCAGCAGCCAAGCGGGTAGTATGAACACTGAAGCTTTCTTT.